The clone carrying this TCR beta chain was recorded many times. Its specificity is unknown. This sample stems from a study of T cells in Graves' hyperthyroidism and ophthalmopathy. Notes on the study in general: Classification by a 13 V-J model distinguished ophthalmopathy from stable hyperthyroidism.

The germline CDR1 and CDR2 sequences are MRHNA and SNTAGT. Trimming removed 3 bases from V and 5 bases from J; junction bases left unmatched: 10. The CDR3 runs to 16 residues. Aged 18 to 65, the patients had hyperthyroidism that was newly diagnosed and had lasted under 2 months. Pregnant or lactating patients were excluded, as were those with uncontrolled infection or other autoimmune disease. Authors of the study amplified TCR beta CDR3 regions from RNA transcripts. The TCR CDR3 first-round RT-PCR relied on the HTBI primer set. TCRdb re-analysed the multiplex PCR reads in MiXCR, keeping a single row per CDR3 protein. The table records 500,000 to 750,000 distinct CDR3 sequences, 40% to 55% of them present only once.

The specimen was peripheral blood or thyroid tissue (not recorded which). The V call is TRBV6-4, the J call TRBJ1-2; 9 bases fit TRBD1. The clonotype originates from a woman aged 18-29 years with Graves' hyperthyroidism. This CDR3 is CASSEQSGTGLYGYTF. The CDR3 region has the DNA TGTGCCAGCAGTGAGCAATCCGGGACAGGGTTGTATGGCTACACCTTC.